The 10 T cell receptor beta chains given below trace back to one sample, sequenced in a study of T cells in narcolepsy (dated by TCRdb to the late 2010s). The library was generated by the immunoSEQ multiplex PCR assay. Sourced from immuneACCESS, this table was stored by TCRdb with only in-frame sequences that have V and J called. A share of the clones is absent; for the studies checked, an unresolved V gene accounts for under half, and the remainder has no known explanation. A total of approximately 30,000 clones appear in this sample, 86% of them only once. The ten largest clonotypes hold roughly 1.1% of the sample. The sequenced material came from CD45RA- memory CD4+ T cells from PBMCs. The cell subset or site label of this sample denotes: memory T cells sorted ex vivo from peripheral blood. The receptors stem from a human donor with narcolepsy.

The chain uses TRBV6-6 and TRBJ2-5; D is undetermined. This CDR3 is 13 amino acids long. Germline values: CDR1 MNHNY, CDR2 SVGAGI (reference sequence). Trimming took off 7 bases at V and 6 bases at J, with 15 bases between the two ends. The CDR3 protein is CASNEDPRKTQYF. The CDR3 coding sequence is TGTGCCAGCAACGAAGACCCCCGCAAGACCCAGTACTTC.

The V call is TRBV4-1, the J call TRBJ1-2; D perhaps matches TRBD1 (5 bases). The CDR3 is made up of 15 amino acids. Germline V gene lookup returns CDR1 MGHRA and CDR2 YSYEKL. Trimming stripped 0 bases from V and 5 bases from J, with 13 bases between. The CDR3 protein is CASSQDGADRYGYTF. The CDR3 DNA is TGCGCCAGCAGCCAAGATGGGGCAGATCGTTATGGCTACACCTTC.

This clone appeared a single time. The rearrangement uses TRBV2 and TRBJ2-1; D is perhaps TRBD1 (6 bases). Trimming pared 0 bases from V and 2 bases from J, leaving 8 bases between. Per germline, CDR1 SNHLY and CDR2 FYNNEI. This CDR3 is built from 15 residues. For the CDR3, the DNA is TGTGCCAGCAGTGAAGCGGGGGCTACCTACAATGAGCAGTTCTTC. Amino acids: CASSEAGATYNEQFF.

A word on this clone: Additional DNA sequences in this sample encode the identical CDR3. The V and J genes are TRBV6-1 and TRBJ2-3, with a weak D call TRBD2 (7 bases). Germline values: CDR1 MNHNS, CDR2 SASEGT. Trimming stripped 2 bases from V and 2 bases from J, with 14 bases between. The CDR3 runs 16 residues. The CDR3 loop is CASSERWGGDTDTQYF. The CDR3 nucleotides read TGTGCCAGCAGTGAAAGATGGGGGGGCGACACAGATACGCAGTATTTT.

The CDR3 region has the DNA TGTGCCACCGGAGCGGGGGTGGCCGGGACAAGCAAAGAGACCCAGTACTTC. Protein product: CATGAGVAGTSKETQYF. The chain employs TRBV10-3 and TRBJ2-5, with TRBD2 matching 8 bases. With 10 bases clipped from V and 3 bases from J, the junction kept 19 bases outside the gene matches. The CDR3 runs to 17 residues. Germline V CDR1 and CDR2: ENHRY, SYGVKD.

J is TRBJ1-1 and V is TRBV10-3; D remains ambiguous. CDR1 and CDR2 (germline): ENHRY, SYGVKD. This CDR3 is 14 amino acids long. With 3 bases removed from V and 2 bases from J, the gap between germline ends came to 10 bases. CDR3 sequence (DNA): TGTGCCATCAGTGAAGTTGGCCCTAACACTGAAGCTTTCTTT. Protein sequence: CAISEVGPNTEAFF.

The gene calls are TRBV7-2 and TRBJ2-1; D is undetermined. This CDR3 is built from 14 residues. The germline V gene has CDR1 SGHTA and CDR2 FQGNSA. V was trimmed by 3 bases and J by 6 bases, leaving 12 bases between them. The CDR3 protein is CASSFQASANEQFF. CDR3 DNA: TGTGCCAGCAGCTTCCAGGCCTCGGCCAATGAGCAGTTCTTC.

The CDR3 sequence is CASSRDARTEAFF. Written as DNA, the CDR3 is TGTGCCAGCTCCCGGGACGCGAGAACTGAAGCTTTCTTT. V and J are TRBV2 and TRBJ1-1, with D tentatively TRBD1 (5 bases). Germline CDR1 SNHLY, CDR2 FYNNEI. The length of the CDR3 is 13 residues. Deletions cut 8 bases from V and 5 bases from J, with 15 bases between.

The CDR3 DNA reads as TGCGCCAGCAGGACTAGCGGGGTCCCAGATACGCAGTATTTT. It is translated as CASRTSGVPDTQYF. V is TRBV5-1 and J is TRBJ2-3; 11 nucleotides agree with TRBD2. Germline CDR1 reads SGHRS; CDR2 reads YFSETQ. V trimming: 5 bases; J trimming: 4 bases; junction bases outside the gene matches: 3. This CDR3 is 14 amino acids long.

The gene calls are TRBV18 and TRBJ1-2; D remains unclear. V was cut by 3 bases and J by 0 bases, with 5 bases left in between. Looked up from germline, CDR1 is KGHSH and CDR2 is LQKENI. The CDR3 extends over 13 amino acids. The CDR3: CASSPGTNYGYTF. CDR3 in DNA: TGTGCCAGCTCACCCGGGACTAACTATGGCTACACCTTC.